These 16 T cell receptor beta chains were sequenced from one sample in a study of cytomegalovirus exposure and HLA in healthy donors. It was with 60 Vbeta and 13 Jbeta primers that the PCR ran. The table came from immunoSEQ multiplex PCR; TCRdb's copy has only in-frame clones and leaves some out. The repertoire holds 150,000 to 200,000 clones, with about 80% as singletons. The sample taken for sequencing was PBMCs. These receptors originate from a boy aged 5-17 years in good health and CMV-seronegative.

This chain uses TRBV9 with TRBJ1-2; D remains unclear. V was trimmed by 0 bases and J by 3 bases, leaving 3 bases between them. CDR1 is SGDLS, CDR2 YYNGEE, per germline. The CDR3 spans 12 residues. This CDR3 reads CASSVADYGYTF. DNA of the CDR3: TGTGCCAGCAGCGTAGCGGACTATGGCTACACCTTC.

This clone occurred once. This chain joins TRBV7-6 and TRBJ1-6; TRBD1 aligns across 9 bases. Germline assignment: CDR1 SGHVS and CDR2 FNYEAQ. The CDR3 spans 16 residues. J lost 7 bases, V lost 1 base, and 5 bases had no gene match. In DNA form, the CDR3 reads TGTGCCAGCAGCTTAGGTGGACAGGGGTACAATTCACCCCTCCACTTT. Amino acids: CASSLGGQGYNSPLHF.

This chain links TRBV2 with TRBJ1-2; TRBD1 matches at 9 bases. The CDR3 has 13 residues. Losses at the gene ends were 9 bases for V and 4 bases for J; bases not matched to a gene: 6. Germline CDR1 is SNHLY and CDR2 is FYNNEI. CDR3 residues: CARTGGDFYGYTF. The CDR3 coding sequence is TGTGCCAGAACAGGGGGCGACTTCTATGGCTACACCTTC.

The chain links TRBV7-9 to TRBJ2-5; D perhaps matches TRBD2 (5 bases). Trimming cost V 2 bases and J 0 bases, with 7 bases left between them. The CDR3 runs to 14 residues. Germline V gene sequence: CDR1 SEHNR, CDR2 FQNEAQ (reference sequence). The CDR3 spells CASSLWGDQETQYF. CDR3 sequence (DNA): TGTGCCAGCAGCTTATGGGGAGACCAAGAGACCCAGTACTTC.

The V call is TRBV5-4, the J call TRBJ1-1; D ambiguous. This CDR3 spans 13 amino acids. Germline-derived CDR1 and CDR2 are SGHNT and YYREEE (reference sequence). Trimming stripped 0 bases from V and 1 base from J, with 4 bases between. CDR3 loop: CASSLGENTEAFF. The DNA for the CDR3 is TGTGCCAGCAGCTTGGGCGAGAACACTGAAGCTTTCTTT.

The chain combines TRBV5-1 with TRBJ1-1; D gene ambiguous. CDR1 is SGHRS, CDR2 YFSETQ, per germline. The CDR3 runs to 15 residues. The germline V and J ends were trimmed by 1 base and 6 bases, with 16 bases remaining between them. The CDR3 DNA sequence: TGCGCCAGCAGCTTGTTCGCCGGGGTAGAAGCTGAAGCTTTCTTT. The encoded protein is CASSLFAGVEAEAFF.

This chain joins TRBV2 and TRBJ1-2; 8 bases match TRBD1. Germline assignment: CDR1 SNHLY and CDR2 FYNNEI. The CDR3 has 14 residues. The V gene end was trimmed by 2 bases and the J gene end by 3 bases; junction bases not matched to a gene: 2. The CDR3 region is CASSEKGQDYGYTF. The CDR3 coding sequence is TGTGCCAGCAGTGAAAAGGGACAGGACTATGGCTACACCTTC. The whole variable domain, filled in from reference TRBV2 and TRBJ1-2, reads EPEVTQTPSHQVTQMGQEVILRCVPISNHLYFYWYRQILGQKVEFLVSFYNNEISEKSEIFDDQFSVERPDGSNFTLKIRSTKLEDSAMYFCASSEKGQDYGYTFGSGTRLTVV.

The chain employs TRBV30 and TRBJ1-4, with D tentatively TRBD1 (6 bases). CDR1 is GTSNPN and CDR2 is SVGIG in the germline V gene (reference sequence). CDR3 length equals 14 residues. V shed 4 bases and J shed 0 bases, with 9 bases lying between them. The CDR3 coding sequence is TGTGCCTGGACTAGGGACACAACTAATGAAAAACTGTTTTTT. This translates into CAWTRDTTNEKLFF.

The chain joins TRBV7-2 to TRBJ1-1, with D perhaps TRBD1 (6 bases). The germline gives CDR1 SGHTA, CDR2 FQGNSA. V lost 7 bases and J lost 5, with 20 bases in between. The CDR3 contains 15 residues. The CDR3 nucleotides are TGTGCCAGCAACCTGGACAGTCGCCCGAATACTGAAGCTTTCTTT. Its protein product is CASNLDSRPNTEAFF.

This sequence joins TRBV6-5 and TRBJ2-7; 10 bases agree with TRBD2. The CDR3 consists of 14 residues. Looked up from germline, CDR1 is MNHEY and CDR2 is SVGAGI. Germline trimming cut 6 bases from V and 3 bases from J; bases unmatched to any gene: 5. CDR3 nucleotides: TGTGCCAGCAGCCGCACTAGCGGGAACTACGAGCAGTACTTC. It yields the protein CASSRTSGNYEQYF.

This chain joins TRBV29-1 and TRBJ1-2; 7 nucleotides match TRBD1. After removal of 7 bases from V and 5 bases from J, the junction contained 7 bases not matched to a gene. CDR1 and CDR2 (germline): SQVTM, ANQGSEA. This CDR3 contains 12 residues. DNA of the CDR3: TGCAGCGGTGGGACAGTGGGGTATGGCTACACCTTC. This sequence encodes CSGGTVGYGYTF.

This chain links TRBV9 with TRBJ2-7; TRBD1 aligns across 7 bases. From germline, CDR1 is SGDLS and CDR2 YYNGEE. The trim removed 4 bases at V and 6 bases at J, leaving 7 bases unmatched. The CDR3 sequence is 13 residues long. This CDR3 is CASSRQGEGEQYF. The DNA of the CDR3 is TGTGCCAGCAGCCGACAGGGAGAGGGCGAGCAGTACTTC.

The chain joins TRBV7-3 to TRBJ2-5; 8 nucleotides align to TRBD2. Germline trimming cut 5 bases from V and 0 bases from J; bases unmatched to any gene: 11. Germline V CDR1 and CDR2: SGHTA, FQGTGA. The CDR3 loop spans 17 amino acids. The CDR3: CASSPTGQRGYQETQYF. The CDR3 coding sequence is TGTGCCAGCAGCCCGACGGGGCAGCGGGGGTACCAAGAGACCCAGTACTTC.

The rearrangement joins TRBV11-3 to TRBJ2-7, with D unclear. Trimming removed 2 bases at V and 0 bases at J, with 8 bases between. This CDR3 has 14 residues. Germline loops: CDR1 SGHNT, CDR2 YENEEA. CDR3 residues: CASSLSRSSYEQYF. The CDR3 bases are TGTGCCAGCAGCTTATCCCGGAGCTCCTACGAGCAGTACTTC. Looking up the rest from reference TRBV11-3 and TRBJ2-7 gives the full variable domain: EAGVVQSPRYKIIEKKQPVAFWCNPISGHNTLYWYLQNLGQGPELLIRYENEEAVDDSQLPKDRFSAERLKGVDSTLKIQPAELGDSAVYLCASSLSRSSYEQYFGPGTRLTVT.

The rearrangement joins TRBV5-1 to TRBJ2-7; D possibly corresponds to TRBD1 (6 bases). CDR1 is SGHRS and CDR2 is YFSETQ in the germline V gene. This CDR3 contains 15 residues. V lost 4 bases and J lost 1, with 15 bases in between. The CDR3 DNA is TGCGCCAGCAGCGTAACCGGGACACCTTCCTACGAGCAGTACTTC. Protein sequence: CASSVTGTPSYEQYF.

The chain uses TRBV2 and TRBJ1-1; D call uncertain. V was cut by 3 bases and J by 0 bases, with 11 bases left in between. The CDR3 covers 15 residues. From germline, CDR1 is SNHLY and CDR2 FYNNEI. DNA of the CDR3: TGTGCCAGCAGTGAGGAAGGGAGTCTGAACACTGAAGCTTTCTTT. As protein: CASSEEGSLNTEAFF.